This T cell receptor beta chain derives from a study of cytomegalovirus exposure and HLA in healthy donors. The PCR had 60 Vbeta and 13 Jbeta primers. Clones were sequenced by immunoSEQ multiplex PCR, and TCRdb holds only the in-frame ones, with some missing. The sample contains over 150,000 clones, about 65% of which appear only once. Trimming removed 3 bases at V and 15 bases at J, with 15 bases between. The CDR3 is 12 residues long. From germline, CDR1 is SEHNR and CDR2 FQNEAQ (reference sequence). The sequence derives from a woman under 40 in good health and CMV-seronegative. The chain employs TRBV7-9 and TRBJ2-1, with D possibly TRBD1 on 6 matching bases. What was sequenced was PBMCs. The CDR3 protein is CASSFLGGQGFF. The DNA of the CDR3 is TGTGCCAGCAGCTTTTTAGGGGGACAAGGGTTCTTC. Full variable domain (rest looked up from reference TRBV7-9 and TRBJ2-1): DTGVSQNPRHKITKRGQNVTFRCDPISEHNRLYWYRQTLGQGPEFLTYFQNEAQLEKSRLLSDRFSAERPKGSFSTLEIQRTEQGDSAMYLCASSFLGGQGFFGPGTRLTVL.